The rows below give T cell receptor beta chains drawn from one sample of a study of blood T cell repertoires in COVID-19. The method was immunoSEQ multiplex PCR; TCRdb's version includes in-frame clones alone and lacks a portion of them. The table records approximately 200,000 clones, approximately 86% of them present only once. The sequencing sample was made of peripheral blood. These TCRs come from a woman under 40 with active or convalescent COVID-19. The CDR3 runs from the conserved cysteine through the conserved F or W. D genes are given only for firm matches. Clone sizes are given selectively: once, few, many, or a class where the clone is expanded.

V	J	D	size	CDR3	DNA
TRBV6-5	TRBJ2-5	-	-	CASSYEVTQYF	TGTGCCAGCAGTTACGAGGTGACCCAGTACTTC
TRBV9	TRBJ1-3	-	few	CASSAYSGNTIYF	TGTGCCAGCAGCGCCTATTCTGGAAACACCATATATTTT
TRBV19	TRBJ1-1	TRBD1	-	CASSMREGARTEAFF	TGTGCCAGTAGTATGCGGGAGGGGGCGAGGACTGAAGCTTTCTTT
TRBV7-9	TRBJ2-7	TRBD1	-	CASSPGGMRSYEQYF	TGTGCCAGCAGTCCAGGGGGTATGAGATCCTACGAGCAGTACTTC
TRBV6-2/TRBV6-3	TRBJ2-5	-	-	CASSYELVQETQYF	TGTGCCAGCAGTTATGAGCTTGTACAAGAGACCCAGTACTTC
TRBV11-3	TRBJ1-5	TRBD1	-	CASRPSIGQGRDQPQHF	TGTGCCAGCAGGCCCTCGATTGGACAGGGAAGGGATCAGCCCCAGCATTTT
TRBV6-5	TRBJ1-6	TRBD1	-	CASSRTGYNSPLHF	TGTGCCAGCAGCCGGACAGGCTATAATTCACCCCTCCACTTT
TRBV2	TRBJ2-1	-	-	CASELGPRYNEQFF	TGTGCCAGCGAATTGGGCCCCAGGTACAATGAGCAGTTCTTC
TRBV7-6	TRBJ1-3	TRBD1	-	CASSSLRDRGAGNTIYF	TGTGCCAGCAGCTCACTCCGGGACAGGGGAGCTGGAAACACCATATATTTT
TRBV9	TRBJ1-2	-	-	CASSVDGGNVYGYTF	TGTGCCAGCAGCGTAGACGGGGGGAACGTGTATGGCTACACCTTC
TRBV12-3/TRBV12-4	TRBJ1-2	-	-	CASTQGDGYTF	TGTGCCAGCACCCAAGGAGATGGCTACACCTTC
TRBV5-6	TRBJ1-5	-	-	CASSLLESGQPQHF	TGTGCCAGCAGCTTGCTAGAAAGCGGTCAGCCCCAGCATTTT
TRBV12-3/TRBV12-4	TRBJ2-3	-	-	CASSAPSDLVF	TGTGCCAGCAGTGCCCCTAGCGACTTGGTTTTT
TRBV5-1	TRBJ2-2	TRBD1	-	CASSYTRTGHQSNTGELFF	TGCGCCAGCAGCTATACAAGGACAGGGCACCAGTCGAACACCGGGGAGCTGTTTTTT
TRBV6-5	TRBJ2-7	TRBD1	-	CASSYWDRAYEQYF	TGTGCCAGCAGTTATTGGGACAGGGCCTACGAGCAGTACTTC
TRBV20-1	TRBJ1-5	-	once	CSASQQPQHF	TGCAGTGCTAGTCAACAGCCCCAGCATTTT